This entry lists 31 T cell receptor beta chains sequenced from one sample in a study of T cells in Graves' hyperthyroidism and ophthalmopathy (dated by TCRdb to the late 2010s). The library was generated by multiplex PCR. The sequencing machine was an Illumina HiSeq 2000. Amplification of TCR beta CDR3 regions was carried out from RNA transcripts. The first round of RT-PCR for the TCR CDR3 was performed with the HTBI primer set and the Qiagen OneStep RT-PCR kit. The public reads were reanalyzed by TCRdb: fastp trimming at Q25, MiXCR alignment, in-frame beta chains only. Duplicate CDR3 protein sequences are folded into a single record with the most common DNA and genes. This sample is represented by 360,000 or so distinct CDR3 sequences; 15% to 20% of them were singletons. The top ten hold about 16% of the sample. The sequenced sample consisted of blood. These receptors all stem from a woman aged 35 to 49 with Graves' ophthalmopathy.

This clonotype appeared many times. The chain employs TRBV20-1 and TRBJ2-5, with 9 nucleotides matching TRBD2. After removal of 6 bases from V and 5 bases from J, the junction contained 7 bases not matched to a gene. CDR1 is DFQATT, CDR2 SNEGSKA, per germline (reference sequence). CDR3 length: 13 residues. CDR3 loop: CSAIAGARETQYF. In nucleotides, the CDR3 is TGCAGTGCAATAGCGGGAGCTAGGGAGACCCAGTACTTC.

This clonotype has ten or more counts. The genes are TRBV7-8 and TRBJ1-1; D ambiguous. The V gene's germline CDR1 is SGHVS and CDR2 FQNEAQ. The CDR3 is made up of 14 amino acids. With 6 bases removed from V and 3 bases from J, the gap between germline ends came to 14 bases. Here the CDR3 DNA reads TGTGCCAGCAGGGACTCCTTTGGGGACACTGAAGCTTTCTTT. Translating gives CASRDSFGDTEAFF.

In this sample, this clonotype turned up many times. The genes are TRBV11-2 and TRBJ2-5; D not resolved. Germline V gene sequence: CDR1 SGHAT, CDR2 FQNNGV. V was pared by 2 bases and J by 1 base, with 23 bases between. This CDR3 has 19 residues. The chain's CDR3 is CASSLKEVHSGGRQETQYF. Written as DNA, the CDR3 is TGTGCCAGCAGCTTAAAAGAGGTTCACTCTGGCGGCCGCCAAGAGACCCAGTACTTC. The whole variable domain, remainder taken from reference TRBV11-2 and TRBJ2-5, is EAGVAQSPRYKIIEKRQSVAFWCNPISGHATLYWYQQILGQGPKLLIQFQNNGVVDDSQLPKDRFSAERLKGVDSTLKIQPAKLEDSAVYLCASSLKEVHSGGRQETQYFGPGTRLLVL.

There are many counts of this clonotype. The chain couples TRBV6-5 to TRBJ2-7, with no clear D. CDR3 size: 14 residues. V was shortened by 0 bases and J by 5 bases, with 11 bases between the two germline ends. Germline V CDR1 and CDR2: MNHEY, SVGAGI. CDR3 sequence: CASSYSRSTDEQYF. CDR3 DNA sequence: TGTGCCAGCAGTTACTCTCGGTCCACGGACGAGCAGTACTTC.

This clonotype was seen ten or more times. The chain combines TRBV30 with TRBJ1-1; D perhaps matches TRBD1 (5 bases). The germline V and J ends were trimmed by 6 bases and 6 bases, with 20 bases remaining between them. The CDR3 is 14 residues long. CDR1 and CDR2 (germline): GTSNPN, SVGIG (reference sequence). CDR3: CACSSGGGGPEAFF. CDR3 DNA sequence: TGTGCCTGCTCGTCCGGGGGGGGGGGACCTGAAGCTTTCTTT.

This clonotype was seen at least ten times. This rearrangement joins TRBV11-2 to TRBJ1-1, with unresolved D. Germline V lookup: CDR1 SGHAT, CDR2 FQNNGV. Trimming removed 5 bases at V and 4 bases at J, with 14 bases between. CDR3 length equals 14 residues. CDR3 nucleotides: TGTGCCAGCAGCCTAGGACCGTCGAGCACTGAAGCTTTCTTT. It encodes CASSLGPSSTEAFF.

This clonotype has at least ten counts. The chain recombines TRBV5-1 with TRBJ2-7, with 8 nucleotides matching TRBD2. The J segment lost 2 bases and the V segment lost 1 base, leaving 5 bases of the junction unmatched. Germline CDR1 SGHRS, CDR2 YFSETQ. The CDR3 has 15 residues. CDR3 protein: CASSLSAGGPYEQYF. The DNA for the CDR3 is TGCGCCAGCAGCTTGAGCGCGGGAGGACCCTACGAGCAGTACTTC.

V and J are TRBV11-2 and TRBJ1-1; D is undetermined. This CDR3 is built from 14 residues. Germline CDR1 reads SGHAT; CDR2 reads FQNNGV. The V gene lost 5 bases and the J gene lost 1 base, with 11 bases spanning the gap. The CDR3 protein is CASSQSRRNTEAFF. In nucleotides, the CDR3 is TGTGCCAGCAGCCAATCTAGGAGGAACACTGAAGCTTTCTTT.

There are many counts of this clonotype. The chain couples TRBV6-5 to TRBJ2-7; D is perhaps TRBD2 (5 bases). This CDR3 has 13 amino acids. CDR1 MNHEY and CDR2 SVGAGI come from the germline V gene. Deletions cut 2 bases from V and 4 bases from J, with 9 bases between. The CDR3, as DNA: TGTGCCAGCAGTTACCAGAGGGCTTACGAGCAGTACTTC. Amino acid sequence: CASSYQRAYEQYF.

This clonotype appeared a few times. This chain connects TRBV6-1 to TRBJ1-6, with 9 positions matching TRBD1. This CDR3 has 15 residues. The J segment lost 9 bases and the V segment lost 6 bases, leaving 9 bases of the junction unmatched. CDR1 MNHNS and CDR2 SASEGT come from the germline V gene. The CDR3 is CASRTPATGGSPLHF. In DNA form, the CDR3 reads TGTGCCAGCAGAACCCCCGCGACAGGGGGTTCACCCCTCCACTTT.

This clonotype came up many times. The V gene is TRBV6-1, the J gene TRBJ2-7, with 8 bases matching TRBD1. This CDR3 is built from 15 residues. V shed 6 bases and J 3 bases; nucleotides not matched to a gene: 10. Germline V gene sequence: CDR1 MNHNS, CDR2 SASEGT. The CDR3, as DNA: TGTGCCAGCAGCCTAAAACGACAGGGGAGCTACGAGCAGTACTTC. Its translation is CASSLKRQGSYEQYF.

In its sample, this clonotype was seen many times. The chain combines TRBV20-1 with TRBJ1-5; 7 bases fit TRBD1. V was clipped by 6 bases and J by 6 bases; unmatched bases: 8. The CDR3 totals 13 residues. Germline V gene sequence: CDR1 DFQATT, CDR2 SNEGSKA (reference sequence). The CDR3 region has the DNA TGCAGTGCCCGGGACAGACCCTCTCAGCCCCAGCATTTT. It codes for CSARDRPSQPQHF.

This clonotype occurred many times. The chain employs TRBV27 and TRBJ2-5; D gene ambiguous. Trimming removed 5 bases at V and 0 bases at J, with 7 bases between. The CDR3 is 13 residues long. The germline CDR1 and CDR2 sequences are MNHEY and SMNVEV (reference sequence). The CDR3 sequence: CASSPQNQETQYF. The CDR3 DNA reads TGTGCCAGCAGTCCGCAAAACCAAGAGACCCAGTACTTC.

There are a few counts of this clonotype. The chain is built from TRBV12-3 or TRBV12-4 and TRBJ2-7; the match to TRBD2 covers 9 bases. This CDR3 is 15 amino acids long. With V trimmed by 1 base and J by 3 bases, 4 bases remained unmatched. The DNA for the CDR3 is TGTGCCAGCAGTTTAGTAGCGGGAGTGGGCTACGAGCAGTACTTC. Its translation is CASSLVAGVGYEQYF.

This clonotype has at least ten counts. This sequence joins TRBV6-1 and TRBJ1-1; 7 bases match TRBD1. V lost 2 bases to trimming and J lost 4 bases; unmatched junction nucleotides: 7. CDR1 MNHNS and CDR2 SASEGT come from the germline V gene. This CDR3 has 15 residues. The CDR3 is CASSERTGDGTEAFF. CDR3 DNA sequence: TGTGCCAGCAGTGAAAGGACAGGCGACGGCACTGAAGCTTTCTTT.

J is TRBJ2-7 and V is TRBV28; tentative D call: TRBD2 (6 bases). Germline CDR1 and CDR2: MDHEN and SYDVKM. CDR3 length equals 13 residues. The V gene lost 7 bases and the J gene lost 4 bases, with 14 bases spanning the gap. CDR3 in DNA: TGTGCCAGCACCTCACATGGGGGGTACGAGCAGTACTTC. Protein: CASTSHGGYEQYF.

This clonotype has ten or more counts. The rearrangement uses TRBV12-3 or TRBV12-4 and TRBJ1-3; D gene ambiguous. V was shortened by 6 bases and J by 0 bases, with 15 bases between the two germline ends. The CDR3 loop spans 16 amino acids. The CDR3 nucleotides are TGTGCCAGCAGAAGCCGGGATACCTACTCTGGAAACACCATATATTTT. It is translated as CASRSRDTYSGNTIYF.

The chain's CDR3 is CSADTAGGYEQYF. The CDR3 coding sequence is TGCAGTGCTGACACAGCGGGAGGCTACGAGCAGTACTTC. The V gene is TRBV20-1, the J gene TRBJ2-7; 9 nucleotides agree with TRBD2. CDR1 and CDR2 (germline): DFQATT, SNEGSKA (reference sequence). V was pared by 5 bases and J by 3 bases, with 5 bases of the junction left unmatched. This CDR3 comprises 13 residues.

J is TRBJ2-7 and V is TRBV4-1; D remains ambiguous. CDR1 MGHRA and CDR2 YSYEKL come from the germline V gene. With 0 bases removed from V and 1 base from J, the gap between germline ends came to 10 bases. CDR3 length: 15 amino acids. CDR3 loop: CASSQESSRSYEQYV. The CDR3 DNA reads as TGCGCCAGCAGCCAAGAATCCAGCAGGTCCTACGAGCAGTACGTC.

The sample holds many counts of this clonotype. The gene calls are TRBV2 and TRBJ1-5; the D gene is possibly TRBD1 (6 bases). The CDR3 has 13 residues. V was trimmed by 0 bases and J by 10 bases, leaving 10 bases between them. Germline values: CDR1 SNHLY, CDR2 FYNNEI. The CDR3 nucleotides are TGTGCCAGCAGTGAAGCGAGAGGGGGTCCCCAGCATTTT. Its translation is CASSEARGGPQHF.

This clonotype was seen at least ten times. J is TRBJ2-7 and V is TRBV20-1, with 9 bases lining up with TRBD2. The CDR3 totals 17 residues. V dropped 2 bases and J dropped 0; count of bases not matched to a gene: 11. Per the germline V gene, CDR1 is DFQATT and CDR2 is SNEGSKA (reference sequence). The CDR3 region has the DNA TGCAGTGCTAGATCTAGTCTAGCGGGACACCTCTCCTACGAGCAGTACTTC. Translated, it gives CSARSSLAGHLSYEQYF.

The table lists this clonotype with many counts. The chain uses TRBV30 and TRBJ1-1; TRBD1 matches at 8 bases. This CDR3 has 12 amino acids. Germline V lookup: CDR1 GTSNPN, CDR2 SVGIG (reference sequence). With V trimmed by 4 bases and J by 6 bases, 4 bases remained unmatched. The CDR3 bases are TGTGCCTGGACTCAGGGGGCGGCTGAAGCTTTCTTT. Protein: CAWTQGAAEAFF. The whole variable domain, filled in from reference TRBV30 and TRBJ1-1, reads SQTIHQWPATLVQPVGSPLSLECTVEGTSNPNLYWYRQAAGRGLQLLFYSVGIGQISSEVPQNLSASRPQDRQFILSSKKLLLSDSGFYLCAWTQGAAEAFFGQGTRLTVV.

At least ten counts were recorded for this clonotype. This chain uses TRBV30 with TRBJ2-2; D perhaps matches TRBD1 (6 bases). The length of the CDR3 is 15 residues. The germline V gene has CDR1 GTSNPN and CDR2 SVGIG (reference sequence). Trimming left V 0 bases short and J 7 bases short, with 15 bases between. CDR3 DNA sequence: TGTGCCTGGAGTGTTGGTACAGGGCCGGGCGGGGAGCTGTTTTTT. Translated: CAWSVGTGPGGELFF.

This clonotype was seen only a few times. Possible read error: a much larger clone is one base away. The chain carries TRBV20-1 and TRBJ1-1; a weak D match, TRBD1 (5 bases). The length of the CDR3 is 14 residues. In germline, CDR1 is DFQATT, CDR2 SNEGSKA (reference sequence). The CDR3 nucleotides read TGCAGTGCTAGACTTTTGGCAGGGAACACTAAAGCTTTCTTT. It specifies CSARLLAGNTKAFF.

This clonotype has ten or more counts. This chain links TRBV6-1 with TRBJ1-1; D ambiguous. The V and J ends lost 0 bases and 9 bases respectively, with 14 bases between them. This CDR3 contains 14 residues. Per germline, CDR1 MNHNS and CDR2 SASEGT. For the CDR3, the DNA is TGTGCCAGCAGTGAAGCTGAAGGGCGCATAAAAGCTTTCTTT. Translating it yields CASSEAEGRIKAFF.

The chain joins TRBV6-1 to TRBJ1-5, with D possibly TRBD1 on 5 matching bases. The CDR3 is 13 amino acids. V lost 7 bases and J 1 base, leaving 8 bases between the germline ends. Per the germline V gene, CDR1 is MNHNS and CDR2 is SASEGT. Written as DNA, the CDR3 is TGTGCCAGCATGGGGCGAAGCAATCAGCCCCAGCATTTT. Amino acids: CASMGRSNQPQHF.

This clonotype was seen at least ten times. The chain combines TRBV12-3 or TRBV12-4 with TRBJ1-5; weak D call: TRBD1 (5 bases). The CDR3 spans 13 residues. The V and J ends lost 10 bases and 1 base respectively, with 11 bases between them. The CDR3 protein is CATTAASNQPQHF. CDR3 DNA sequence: TGTGCCACGACAGCGGCCAGCAATCAGCCCCAGCATTTT.

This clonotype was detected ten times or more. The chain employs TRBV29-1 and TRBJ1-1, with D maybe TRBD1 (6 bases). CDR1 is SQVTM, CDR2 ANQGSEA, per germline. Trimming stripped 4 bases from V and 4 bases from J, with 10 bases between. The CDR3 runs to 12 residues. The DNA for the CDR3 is TGCAGCGTTGCACAGGGACCCACTGAAGCTTTCTTT. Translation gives CSVAQGPTEAFF.

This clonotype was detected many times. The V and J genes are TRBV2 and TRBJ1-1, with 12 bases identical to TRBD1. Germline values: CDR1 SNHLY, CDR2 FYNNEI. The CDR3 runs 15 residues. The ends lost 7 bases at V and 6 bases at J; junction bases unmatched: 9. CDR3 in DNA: TGTGCCAGCAATCACCGGGACAGGGGGCCACCTGAAGCTTTCTTT. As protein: CASNHRDRGPPEAFF.

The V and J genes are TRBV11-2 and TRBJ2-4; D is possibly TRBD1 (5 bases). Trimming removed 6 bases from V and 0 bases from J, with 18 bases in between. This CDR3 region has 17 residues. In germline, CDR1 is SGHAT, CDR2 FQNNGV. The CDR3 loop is CASSFRRQILAKNIQYF. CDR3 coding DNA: TGTGCCAGCAGTTTTAGGAGACAGATACTAGCCAAAAACATTCAGTACTTC.

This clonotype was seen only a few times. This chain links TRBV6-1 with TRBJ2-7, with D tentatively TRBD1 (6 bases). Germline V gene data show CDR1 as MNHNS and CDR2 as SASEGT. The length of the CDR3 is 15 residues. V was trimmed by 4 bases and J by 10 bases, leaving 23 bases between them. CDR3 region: CASSGWERLTGEQYF. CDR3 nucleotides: TGTGCCAGCAGTGGCTGGGAGCGGTTGACAGGCGAACAGTACTTC.